The 24 T cell receptor beta chains reported below all come from one sample, sequenced in a study of blood T cell repertoires in COVID-19. Data came from immunoSEQ multiplex PCR; TCRdb stores just in-frame clones and leaves some out. The sample carries 110,000 to 150,000 clones, about 76% recorded once. The sample taken for sequencing was peripheral blood. These receptor sequences come from a man at least 80 years old with acute or convalescent COVID-19.

The V gene is TRBV7-9, the J gene TRBJ1-5, with D hard to call. The CDR3 is made up of 15 amino acids. V lost 1 base and J lost 1, with 8 bases in between. Looked up from germline, CDR1 is SEHNR and CDR2 is FQNEAQ (reference sequence). CDR3 sequence: CASSLEGGSNQPQHF. CDR3 nucleotide sequence: TGTGCCAGCAGCTTAGAGGGAGGCAGCAATCAGCCCCAGCATTTT.

This chain connects TRBV6-1 to TRBJ1-6; D is ambiguous. This CDR3 contains 14 residues. Per the germline V gene, CDR1 is MNHNS and CDR2 is SASEGT. The germline V and J ends were trimmed by 11 bases and 5 bases, with 16 bases remaining between them. CDR3 amino acids: CAVPGASDNSPLHF. For the CDR3, the DNA is TGTGCCGTCCCAGGCGCGTCGGATAATTCACCCCTCCACTTT.

This clone has a handful of counts. The chain uses TRBV3-1 (or the pseudogene TRBV3-2) and TRBJ2-2; 7 nucleotides align to TRBD2. The CDR3 runs to 16 residues. CDR1 is LGHDT, CDR2 YNNKEL, per germline (reference sequence). V lost 1 base and J lost 1; bases outside the gene matches: 3. The DNA for the CDR3 is TGTGCCAGCAGCCAAGTCGGGGGGAAGAACACCGGGGAGCTGTTTTTT. The encoded protein is CASSQVGGKNTGELFF.

The chain uses TRBV7-2 and TRBJ2-1; D not resolved. The CDR3 length is 12 residues. Per germline, CDR1 SGHTA and CDR2 FQGNSA. V was cut by 5 bases and J by 7 bases, with 9 bases left in between. CDR3 sequence reads: CASSQIGNEQFF. CDR3 DNA: TGTGCCAGCAGCCAGATCGGGAATGAGCAGTTCTTC.

The rearrangement uses TRBV5-1 and TRBJ2-3; 13 bases are shared with TRBD2. V shed 4 bases, J shed 3 bases, and the junction held 5 bases outside the gene matches. The CDR3 loop spans 16 amino acids. The germline gives CDR1 SGHRS, CDR2 YFSETQ. The CDR3 here is CASSIGTSGVTDTQYF. DNA for the CDR3: TGCGCCAGCAGCATAGGGACTAGCGGGGTAACAGATACGCAGTATTTT. The whole variable domain, filled in from reference TRBV5-1 and TRBJ2-3, reads KAGVTQTPRYLIKTRGQQVTLSCSPISGHRSVSWYQQTPGQGLQFLFEYFSETQRNKGNFPGRFSGRQFSNSRSEMNVSTLELGDSALYLCASSIGTSGVTDTQYFGPGTRLTVL.

The chain combines TRBV11-2 with TRBJ2-1, with D uncertain. CDR3 size: 12 residues. V was clipped by 2 bases and J by 7 bases, with 6 bases between them. Germline assignment: CDR1 SGHAT and CDR2 FQNNGV. The CDR3: CASSLSLNEQFF. The CDR3 DNA reads as TGTGCCAGCAGCTTATCCCTAAATGAGCAGTTCTTC.

J is TRBJ1-5 and V is TRBV28; D is uncertain. V was shortened by 7 bases and J by 2 bases, with 6 bases between the two germline ends. The CDR3 covers 12 residues. CDR1 is MDHEN, CDR2 SYDVKM, per germline. This CDR3 is CASNPGNQPQHF. DNA for the CDR3: TGTGCCAGCAACCCAGGCAATCAGCCCCAGCATTTT.

This clone was observed a few times. The rearrangement uses TRBV7-6 and TRBJ2-7, with D perhaps matching TRBD1 (6 bases). The V and J ends lost 1 base and 2 bases respectively, with 15 bases between them. CDR3 length equals 16 residues. Germline CDR1 is SGHVS and CDR2 is FNYEAQ. CDR3 sequence: CASSLDTDRSPYEQYF. In nucleotides, the CDR3 is TGTGCCAGCAGCTTAGACACAGACAGGAGCCCCTACGAGCAGTACTTC.

This chain joins TRBV15 and TRBJ2-3; 7 bases align to TRBD2. The germline V gene encodes CDR1 LNHNV and CDR2 YYDKDF (reference sequence). V lost 2 bases, J lost 5 bases, and 16 bases stayed unmatched. The CDR3 runs 18 residues. The CDR3 coding sequence is TGTGCCACCAGCAGACCGCCCGGGATTGGACTAGTCAAAGATACGCAGTATTTT. Translating gives CATSRPPGIGLVKDTQYF.

The gene calls are TRBV6-4 and TRBJ2-2, with a weak D call TRBD1 (6 bases). The germline CDR1 and CDR2 sequences are MRHNA and SNTAGT. V was clipped by 6 bases and J by 1 base, with 9 bases between them. The CDR3 totals 14 residues. The CDR3 DNA is TGTGCCAGCAGGCAGACAGGGAACACCGGGGAGCTGTTTTTT. Protein product: CASRQTGNTGELFF.

Only a few counts were recorded for this clone. V and J are TRBV4-2 and TRBJ2-5, with D hard to call. The CDR3 has 14 residues. Trimming removed 3 bases at V and 0 bases at J, with 8 bases between. Germline assignment: CDR1 LGHNA and CDR2 YNFKEQ. CDR3 sequence: CASSQSDYQETQYF. The DNA for the CDR3 is TGTGCCAGCAGCCAGAGTGACTACCAAGAGACCCAGTACTTC.

This chain links TRBV6-5 with TRBJ1-6, with TRBD1 as a possible D gene (5 bases). V dropped 6 bases and J dropped 9 bases, with 9 bases sitting between them. The CDR3 runs to 12 residues. The V gene's germline CDR1 is MNHEY and CDR2 SVGAGI. Here the CDR3 DNA reads TGTGCCAGCAGGTGGCAGGGTTCACCCCTCCACTTT. As protein: CASRWQGSPLHF.

V usage is TRBV7-9 and J usage is TRBJ2-7; D is unresolved. Germline lookup yields CDR1 SEHNR and CDR2 FQNEAQ (reference sequence). The CDR3 contains 14 residues. Trimming cost V 1 base and J 1 base, with 8 bases left between them. In DNA form, the CDR3 reads TGTGCCAGCAGCTTAGAGCCAGCGTCCTACGAGCAGTACTTC. It is translated as CASSLEPASYEQYF. The whole variable domain, filled in from reference TRBV7-9 and TRBJ2-7, reads DTGVSQNPRHKITKRGQNVTFRCDPISEHNRLYWYRQTLGQGPEFLTYFQNEAQLEKSRLLSDRFSAERPKGSFSTLEIQRTEQGDSAMYLCASSLEPASYEQYFGPGTRLTVT.

V is TRBV9 and J is TRBJ2-2, with D possibly being TRBD2 (6 bases). Trimming stripped 0 bases from V and 4 bases from J, with 13 bases between. The CDR3 loop spans 16 amino acids. CDR1 SGDLS and CDR2 YYNGEE come from the germline V gene. CDR3 loop: CASSVGGGVVTGELFF. The CDR3 bases are TGTGCCAGCAGCGTAGGGGGCGGGGTAGTCACCGGGGAGCTGTTTTTT.

The rearrangement joins TRBV28 to TRBJ1-5; the D is unclear. Germline CDR1 MDHEN, CDR2 SYDVKM. The CDR3 is made up of 16 amino acids. Trimming pared 2 bases from V and 4 bases from J, leaving 15 bases between. CDR3 in DNA: TGTGCCAGCAGTTTAAGAGTTAACCCTTTTAATCAGCCCCAGCATTTT. Protein sequence: CASSLRVNPFNQPQHF.

The chain uses TRBV27 and TRBJ2-5; TRBD1 agrees at 7 bases. CDR3 length equals 14 residues. The germline V gene has CDR1 MNHEY and CDR2 SMNVEV (reference sequence). Trimming removed 4 bases from V and 4 bases from J; junction bases left unmatched: 6. CDR3 DNA: TGTGCCAGCAGTTCAGGGGGACGGGGAGAGACCCAGTACTTC. It specifies CASSSGGRGETQYF.

The chain joins TRBV11-2 to TRBJ1-2; D is perhaps TRBD1 (6 bases). The ends were cut back, 1 base at V and 5 bases at J, with 8 bases in the middle. The CDR3 sequence is 13 residues long. Germline CDR1 SGHAT, CDR2 FQNNGV. Written as DNA, the CDR3 is TGTGCCAGCAGCTTAGGTAGGGGGTATGGCTACACCTTC. Its translation is CASSLGRGYGYTF.

In DNA form, the CDR3 reads TGTGCCAGCAGCTTAGCCCCCCCAGGGTCGGGCAATCAGCCCCAGCATTTT. Translated: CASSLAPPGSGNQPQHF. The chain has TRBV7-2 and TRBJ1-5, with D perhaps TRBD1 (5 bases). This CDR3 has 17 amino acids. Germline CDR1 SGHTA, CDR2 FQGNSA. The V and J ends lost 0 bases and 2 bases respectively, with 14 bases between them.

The chain recombines TRBV5-1 with TRBJ1-2, with a weak D call TRBD1 (5 bases). The germline V gene has CDR1 SGHRS and CDR2 YFSETQ. This CDR3 region has 12 residues. V was pared by 4 bases and J by 7 bases, with 11 bases between. CDR3 in DNA: TGCGCCAGCAGCCCCTTCGGGGGTGGCTACACCTTC. This gives the protein CASSPFGGGYTF.

The chain carries TRBV6-2 or TRBV6-3 and TRBJ1-2; 7 positions agree with TRBD1. Germline V gene sequence: CDR1 MNHEY, CDR2 SVGEGT. After removal of 5 bases from V and 4 bases from J, the junction contained 7 bases not matched to a gene. The CDR3 sequence is 14 residues long. The CDR3 DNA reads as TGTGCCAGCAGTGGGGACAGCGGAGGCTATGGCTACACCTTC. This sequence encodes CASSGDSGGYGYTF.

The rearrangement joins TRBV6-1 to TRBJ2-3; 7 bases match TRBD1. CDR1 and CDR2 from the germline V gene are MNHNS and SASEGT. The CDR3 spans 15 residues. Trimming at V came to 6 bases and at J to 1 base, leaving 7 bases not matched to a gene. Written as DNA, the CDR3 is TGTGCCAGCAGGACAGGGCTTTATGGCACAGATACGCAGTATTTT. This translates into CASRTGLYGTDTQYF.

This clone was observed a few times. The rearrangement links TRBV15 to TRBJ1-2; 7 bases line up with TRBD1. The CDR3 runs 16 residues. V gave up 0 bases and J gave up 0 bases; unmatched junction bases: 4. Looked up from germline, CDR1 is LNHNV and CDR2 is YYDKDF (reference sequence). The CDR3 sequence: CATSRDKGTANYGYTF. In DNA form, the CDR3 reads TGTGCCACCAGCAGAGATAAAGGGACAGCTAACTATGGCTACACCTTC.

CDR3 residues: CASSGTGYNQPQHF. For the CDR3, the DNA is TGTGCCAGTTCCGGGACAGGGTACAATCAGCCCCAGCATTTT. The chain combines TRBV27 with TRBJ1-5; 9 bases agree with TRBD1. The ends lost 9 bases at V and 3 bases at J; junction bases unmatched: 6. CDR1 MNHEY and CDR2 SMNVEV come from the germline V gene (reference sequence). The CDR3 extends over 14 amino acids.

The chain combines TRBV5-4 with TRBJ2-3, with 14 bases fitting TRBD2. There are 16 residues in the CDR3. From germline, CDR1 is SGHNT and CDR2 YYREEE (reference sequence). V dropped 1 base and J dropped 7; count of bases not matched to a gene: 5. CDR3 bases: TGTGCCAGCAGCTTGTTGACTAGCGGGGGGGTGTATACGCAGTATTTT. It is translated as CASSLLTSGGVYTQYF.